Listed here are 20 T cell receptor beta chains from one sample, sequenced in a study of blood T cell repertoires in COVID-19. The table came from immunoSEQ multiplex PCR; TCRdb's copy has only in-frame clones and leaves some out. The sample holds hundreds of thousands of clones, just over 85% seen once. Sequenced sample: PBMCs or T cells enriched from blood (not recorded which). The receptors stem from a man aged 18 to 30 who had recovered from COVID-19.

This clone appeared once. V usage is TRBV19 and J usage is TRBJ1-1; TRBD1 is a possible D gene (6 bases). The ends were cut back, 7 bases at V and 4 bases at J, with 19 bases in the middle. This CDR3 has 15 amino acids. The V gene's germline CDR1 is LNHDA and CDR2 SQIVND (reference sequence). In DNA form, the CDR3 reads TGTGCCAGTACCGCATCGCGGGGGCTTGCCACTGAAGCTTTCTTT. Amino acids: CASTASRGLATEAFF.

This clone appeared once. J is TRBJ1-5 and V is TRBV28, with 7 bases identical to TRBD1. V trimming: 5 bases; J trimming: 12 bases; junction bases outside the gene matches: 13. Germline CDR1 and CDR2: MDHEN and SYDVKM. This CDR3 has 14 residues. CDR3 amino acids: CASSHRDSPHSQHF. In nucleotides, the CDR3 is TGTGCCAGCAGTCACCGGGACAGCCCCCATAGCCAGCATTTT.

V gene TRBV11-2 combines with J gene TRBJ2-2, with 7 bases aligning to TRBD2. Germline CDR1 SGHAT, CDR2 FQNNGV. The length of the CDR3 is 15 residues. Germline trimming cut 3 bases from V and 6 bases from J; bases unmatched to any gene: 7. Here the CDR3 reads CASSFGLAVAGELFF. The CDR3 DNA sequence: TGTGCCAGCAGCTTTGGGCTAGCGGTCGCCGGGGAGCTGTTTTTT.

The chain combines TRBV5-1 with TRBJ2-3; possibly TRBD1 for D (6 bases). The CDR3 has 14 residues. CDR1 and CDR2 (germline): SGHRS, YFSETQ. V shed 4 bases and J shed 3 bases, with 12 bases lying between them. In DNA, the CDR3 is TGCGCCAGCAGCGTCTGGGGACATACAGATACGCAGTATTTT. This encodes CASSVWGHTDTQYF.

This chain joins TRBV15 and TRBJ2-7; D ambiguous. V was clipped by 0 bases and J by 3 bases, with 12 bases between them. Germline-derived CDR1 and CDR2 are LNHNV and YYDKDF (reference sequence). The CDR3 runs 15 residues. CDR3 coding DNA: TGTGCCACCAGCAGAGATCCCTCCGGGTACTACGAGCAGTACTTC. It is translated as CATSRDPSGYYEQYF.

This clone was seen a handful of times. The sample carries other DNA sequences with the same CDR3. The chain links TRBV5-6 to TRBJ2-7, with D uncertain. The CDR3 contains 12 residues. Between the trimmed V and J ends, which lost 4 bases and 0 bases, there was a span of 5 bases. Looked up from germline, CDR1 is SGHDT and CDR2 is YYEEEE. In DNA form, the CDR3 reads TGTGCCAGCAGCCTTTACTCCTACGAGCAGTACTTC. Encoded protein: CASSLYSYEQYF. Using reference TRBV5-6 and TRBJ2-7 for the parts outside the CDR3, the full variable domain is DAGVTQSPTHLIKTRGQQVTLRCSPKSGHDTVSWYQQALGQGPQFIFQYYEEEERQRGNFPDRFSGHQFPNYSSELNVNALLLGDSALYLCASSLYSYEQYFGPGTRLTVT.

The V and J genes are TRBV7-9 and TRBJ2-7, with D maybe TRBD1 (6 bases). The CDR3 is 14 residues long. Germline CDR1 reads SEHNR; CDR2 reads FQNEAQ (reference sequence). Trimming cost V 1 base and J 1 base, with 8 bases left between them. This chain's CDR3 is CASSLGGGSYEQYF. The CDR3 nucleotides are TGTGCCAGCAGCTTAGGAGGGGGTTCCTACGAGCAGTACTTC. Full variable domain (remainder filled in from reference TRBV7-9 and TRBJ2-7): DTGVSQNPRHKITKRGQNVTFRCDPISEHNRLYWYRQTLGQGPEFLTYFQNEAQLEKSRLLSDRFSAERPKGSFSTLEIQRTEQGDSAMYLCASSLGGGSYEQYFGPGTRLTVT.

The genes are TRBV5-6 and TRBJ2-2; 12 positions agree with TRBD2. The V gene's germline CDR1 is SGHDT and CDR2 YYEEEE. The trim removed 4 bases at V and 7 bases at J, leaving 8 bases unmatched. The CDR3 is made up of 16 amino acids. The CDR3 DNA follows: TGTGCCAGCAGCGCTAGACTAGCGGGAGTGGTCGGGGAGCTGTTTTTT. Protein: CASSARLAGVVGELFF.

This clone has just one count. The chain joins TRBV11-3 to TRBJ1-2, with D unclear. CDR3 size: 13 residues. From germline, CDR1 is SGHNT and CDR2 YENEEA. The V and J ends lost 5 bases and 8 bases respectively, with 15 bases between them. CDR3 sequence reads: CASSDRIGFGYTF. The CDR3 bases are TGTGCCAGCAGCGACCGAATCGGGTTCGGCTACACCTTC.

In its sample, this clone was seen a few times. The CDR3 reads CASSVTGFGYTF. The DNA of the CDR3 is TGTGCCAGCAGCGTGACAGGGTTTGGCTACACCTTC. The genes are TRBV7-9 and TRBJ1-2; 7 nucleotides line up with TRBD1. This CDR3 is 12 amino acids long. V lost 5 bases, J lost 7 bases, and 4 bases stayed unmatched. CDR1 SEHNR and CDR2 FQNEAQ come from the germline V gene (reference sequence).

The chain couples TRBV5-1 to TRBJ2-1; D not resolved. This CDR3 contains 12 residues. The V end lost 7 bases, the J end lost 7 bases, and 12 bases lay between the germline ends. Germline V CDR1 and CDR2: SGHRS, YFSETQ. The chain's CDR3 is CASVLSGNEQFF. The CDR3 DNA is TGCGCCAGCGTATTATCGGGTAATGAGCAGTTCTTC.

This clone appeared a few times. The chain links TRBV25-1 to TRBJ1-5; no clear D. The V and J ends lost 6 bases and 0 bases respectively, with 9 bases between them. Germline values: CDR1 MGHDK, CDR2 SYGVNS. The length of the CDR3 is 14 residues. The CDR3 DNA follows: TGTGCCAGCAGATCCACCTATAGCAATCAGCCCCAGCATTTT. Its translation is CASRSTYSNQPQHF.

This clone occurred once. CDR3 bases: TGTGCCAGTAGTATTGGTTGGGGCGCAGCCAACGTCCTGACTTTC. Protein: CASSIGWGAANVLTF. The J gene is TRBJ2-6, the V gene TRBV19; the D gene is possibly TRBD1 (5 bases). V was shortened by 3 bases and J by 7 bases, with 13 bases between the two germline ends. This CDR3 contains 15 residues. Germline lookup yields CDR1 LNHDA and CDR2 SQIVND (reference sequence).

The chain employs TRBV21-1 and TRBJ2-7; TRBD2, the table's D call, was not compared with the DNA. TRBV21-1 is shown as a pseudogene. CDR3 length: 17 residues. In DNA form, the CDR3 reads TGTGCCAGCAGCAATTGCGGGAGGCCCAACCTTTACTACGAGCAGTACTTC. Amino acid sequence: CASSNCGRPNLYYEQYF.

This chain uses TRBV5-8 with TRBJ2-5; 10 bases line up with TRBD1. The ends lost 2 bases at V and 6 bases at J; junction bases unmatched: 10. Germline V CDR1 and CDR2: SGHTS, YDEGEE. This CDR3 comprises 16 residues. CDR3 sequence: CASSLVTGGSGKTQYF. The CDR3 DNA follows: TGTGCCAGCAGCTTAGTGACAGGGGGCTCGGGAAAGACCCAGTACTTC.

The chain links TRBV10-3 to TRBJ2-3; no definite D call. CDR1 is ENHRY and CDR2 is SYGVKD in the germline V gene. V lost 0 bases, J lost 0 bases, and 13 bases lay in between. The CDR3 consists of 17 residues. DNA for the CDR3: TGTGCCATCAGTGAGTCTAGTGAGACATTTAGCACAGATACGCAGTATTTT. The encoded protein is CAISESSETFSTDTQYF.

This sequence joins TRBV5-1 and TRBJ2-3, with TRBD1 matching 7 bases. Germline trimming cut 4 bases from V and 2 bases from J; bases unmatched to any gene: 7. CDR3 size: 15 residues. Germline V gene data show CDR1 as SGHRS and CDR2 as YFSETQ. CDR3 bases: TGCGCCAGCAGCGTCCGGGACAGAAACACAGATACGCAGTATTTT. Residues: CASSVRDRNTDTQYF.

CDR3 in amino acids: CASRPAGTSGGGYNEQFF. In nucleotides, the CDR3 is TGTGCAAGTCGCCCCGCCGGGACTAGCGGGGGGGGATACAATGAGCAGTTCTTC. The chain links TRBV12-2 to TRBJ2-1; the table assigns TRBD2, which was not confirmed against the DNA. TRBV12-2 is annotated as a pseudogene. The CDR3 consists of 18 residues.

The chain combines TRBV11-3 with TRBJ2-1; TRBD2 is a possible D gene (6 bases). From germline, CDR1 is SGHNT and CDR2 YENEEA. Trimming cost V 5 bases and J 4 bases, with 12 bases left between them. CDR3 length: 14 residues. The CDR3 protein is CASSQAAGYNEQFF. The CDR3 DNA sequence: TGTGCCAGCAGCCAGGCCGCGGGATACAATGAGCAGTTCTTC.

The chain uses TRBV7-2 and TRBJ2-7; 7 nucleotides match TRBD1. J lost 3 bases, V lost 1 base, and 3 bases had no gene match. Germline V gene data show CDR1 as SGHTA and CDR2 as FQGNSA. This CDR3 contains 14 residues. The CDR3 reads CASSLGQGHYEQYF. In DNA, the CDR3 is TGTGCCAGCAGCTTAGGACAGGGACACTACGAGCAGTACTTC.